This T cell receptor (beta chain) was obtained from a study of blood T cell repertoires in COVID-19. On the study more broadly: From T cells, B-cell-depleted T cells, or PBMCs came the material, which was cDNA or gDNA.

Produced via immunoSEQ multiplex PCR; TCRdb's table is partial and in-frame only. The sample holds around 200,000 clones, about 88% seen once. This CDR3 has 14 residues. Looked up from germline, CDR1 is SGHAT and CDR2 is FQNNGV. V lost 5 bases, J lost 0 bases, and 10 bases lay in between. Individuals aged roughly 18 to 90 years were recruited from some 26 US areas. Two negative PCRs, clearance, or symptom resolution had been documented for recovered Cohort 3 donors. The chain links TRBV11-2 to TRBJ1-1; D might be TRBD1 (5 bases). The sample consisted of PBMCs or T cells enriched from blood (not recorded which). The receptor was derived from a woman under 40 who had recovered from COVID-19. For the CDR3, the DNA is TGTGCCAGCAGCCTCGGGGGAGTGAACACTGAAGCTTTCTTT. Amino acids: CASSLGGVNTEAFF. The variable domain in full, with the rest retrieved from reference TRBV11-2 and TRBJ1-1, is EAGVAQSPRYKIIEKRQSVAFWCNPISGHATLYWYQQILGQGPKLLIQFQNNGVVDDSQLPKDRFSAERLKGVDSTLKIQPAKLEDSAVYLCASSLGGVNTEAFFGQGTRLTVV.